The rows below give T cell receptor beta chains drawn from one sample of a study of regulatory T cells in long-lasting Graves disease. In TCRdb, the multiplex PCR reads were re-called with MiXCR into one record per CDR3 protein. In the table there are almost 350,000 distinct CDR3 sequences, 20% of which are singletons. Specimen: peripheral blood mononuclear cells (PBMCs), collected when the disease was refractory, from a patient treated with antithyroid drugs. The receptors here all came from a female donor with Graves disease. CDR3s include the opening cysteine and the closing phenylalanine or tryptophan. The D gene is left open where the match is weak. Some rows have no size entry. The others give once, few or many, or a class for an expanded clone.

>TRBV4-1|once|TRBD2|TRBJ2-7
TGCGCCAGCAGCCCCAGCGGGGTAAGATACGAGCAGTACTTC
CASSPSGVRYEQYF
>TRBV6-2/TRBV6-3|few|TRBD2|TRBJ2-2
TGTGCCAGCAGTCCTCTAGCGGGAGGGTTCACCGGGGAGCTGTTTTTT
CASSPLAGGFTGELFF
>TRBV7-2|many|TRBD1|TRBJ1-5
TGTGCCAGCAGCTTAGTCTCGACAGGGGCCAATCAGCCCCAGCATTTT
CASSLVSTGANQPQHF
>TRBV25-1|many|.|TRBJ1-2
TGTGCCAGCAGAACCGGTGGCGGCTACACCTTC
CASRTGGGYTF
>TRBV12-3/TRBV12-4|.|.|TRBJ2-2
TGTGCCAGCCAATACCAGTCGAACACCGGGGAGCGGTTTTTT
CASQYQSNTGERFF
>TRBV3-1|many|.|TRBJ1-1
TGCGCCAGCAGCCAAGGGGGTCAGAACACTGAAGCTTTCTTT
CASSQGGQNTEAFF
>TRBV7-2|many|TRBD2|TRBJ2-7
TGTGCCAGCAGCTTGGGAGGACTAGCGGGTAGATCCTACGAGCAGTACTTC
CASSLGGLAGRSYEQYF
>TRBV2|.|.|TRBJ1-4
TGTGCCAGCAGTGAATTGGACATGGAAATAGGAAAACTGTTTTTT
CASSELDMEIGKLFF
>TRBV19|.|.|TRBJ2-5
TGTGCCAGTAGTGTCTCGTTGGACGGCCAAGAGACCCAGTACTTC
CASSVSLDGQETQYF
>TRBV6-1|many|.|TRBJ1-5
TGTGCCAGCAGTGCCGGACAAGCGTTTAGCAATCAGCCCCAGCATTTT
CASSAGQAFSNQPQHF
>TRBV29-1|.|.|TRBJ1-1
TGCAGCGTTGATTTATTAGCTGACCAAGCTTTCTTT
CSVDLLADQAFF
>TRBV27|.|.|TRBJ2-2
TGTGCCAGCAGTCCCGCCTACGGGGAGCTGTTTTTT
CASSPAYGELFF
>TRBV11-2|many|.|TRBJ2-5
TGTGCCAGCAGCTTAGGTGGAAGACAAGAGACCCAGTACTTC
CASSLGGRQETQYF
>TRBV12-5|.|.|TRBJ1-2
TGTGCTAGTGGTCTCCCCCAAGAAAATGGCTACACCTTC
CASGLPQENGYTF
>TRBV28|many|.|TRBJ1-6
TGTGCCAGCAGACGAGGGACGACGAGGATATATAATTCACCCCTCCACTTT
CASRRGTTRIYNSPLHF
>TRBV5-1|many|TRBD1|TRBJ1-2
TGCGCCAGCAGCCCAGGGGGTCGCTATGGCTACACCTTC
CASSPGGRYGYTF
>TRBV11-3|.|.|TRBJ2-3
TGTGCCAGCAGCTTAAGTTTTCGCGAAACAGATACGCAGTATTTT
CASSLSFRETDTQYF
>TRBV7-9|.|.|TRBJ1-1
TGTGCCAGCAGCCCTAGTCCCGGACAAGTTTCTGAAGCTTTCTTT
CASSPSPGQVSEAFF
>TRBV7-9|few|.|TRBJ1-1
TGTGCCAGCAGCGCTGAAGGGGAAGCTTTCTTT
CASSAEGEAFF
>TRBV6-1|many|.|TRBJ1-2
TGTGCCAGCAGTCCCGGGGCCTATGGCTACACCTTC
CASSPGAYGYTF
>TRBV18|few|.|TRBJ2-5
TGTGCCAGCTCCGGGGGACTTGGTCACCAAGAGACCCAGTACTTC
CASSGGLGHQETQYF